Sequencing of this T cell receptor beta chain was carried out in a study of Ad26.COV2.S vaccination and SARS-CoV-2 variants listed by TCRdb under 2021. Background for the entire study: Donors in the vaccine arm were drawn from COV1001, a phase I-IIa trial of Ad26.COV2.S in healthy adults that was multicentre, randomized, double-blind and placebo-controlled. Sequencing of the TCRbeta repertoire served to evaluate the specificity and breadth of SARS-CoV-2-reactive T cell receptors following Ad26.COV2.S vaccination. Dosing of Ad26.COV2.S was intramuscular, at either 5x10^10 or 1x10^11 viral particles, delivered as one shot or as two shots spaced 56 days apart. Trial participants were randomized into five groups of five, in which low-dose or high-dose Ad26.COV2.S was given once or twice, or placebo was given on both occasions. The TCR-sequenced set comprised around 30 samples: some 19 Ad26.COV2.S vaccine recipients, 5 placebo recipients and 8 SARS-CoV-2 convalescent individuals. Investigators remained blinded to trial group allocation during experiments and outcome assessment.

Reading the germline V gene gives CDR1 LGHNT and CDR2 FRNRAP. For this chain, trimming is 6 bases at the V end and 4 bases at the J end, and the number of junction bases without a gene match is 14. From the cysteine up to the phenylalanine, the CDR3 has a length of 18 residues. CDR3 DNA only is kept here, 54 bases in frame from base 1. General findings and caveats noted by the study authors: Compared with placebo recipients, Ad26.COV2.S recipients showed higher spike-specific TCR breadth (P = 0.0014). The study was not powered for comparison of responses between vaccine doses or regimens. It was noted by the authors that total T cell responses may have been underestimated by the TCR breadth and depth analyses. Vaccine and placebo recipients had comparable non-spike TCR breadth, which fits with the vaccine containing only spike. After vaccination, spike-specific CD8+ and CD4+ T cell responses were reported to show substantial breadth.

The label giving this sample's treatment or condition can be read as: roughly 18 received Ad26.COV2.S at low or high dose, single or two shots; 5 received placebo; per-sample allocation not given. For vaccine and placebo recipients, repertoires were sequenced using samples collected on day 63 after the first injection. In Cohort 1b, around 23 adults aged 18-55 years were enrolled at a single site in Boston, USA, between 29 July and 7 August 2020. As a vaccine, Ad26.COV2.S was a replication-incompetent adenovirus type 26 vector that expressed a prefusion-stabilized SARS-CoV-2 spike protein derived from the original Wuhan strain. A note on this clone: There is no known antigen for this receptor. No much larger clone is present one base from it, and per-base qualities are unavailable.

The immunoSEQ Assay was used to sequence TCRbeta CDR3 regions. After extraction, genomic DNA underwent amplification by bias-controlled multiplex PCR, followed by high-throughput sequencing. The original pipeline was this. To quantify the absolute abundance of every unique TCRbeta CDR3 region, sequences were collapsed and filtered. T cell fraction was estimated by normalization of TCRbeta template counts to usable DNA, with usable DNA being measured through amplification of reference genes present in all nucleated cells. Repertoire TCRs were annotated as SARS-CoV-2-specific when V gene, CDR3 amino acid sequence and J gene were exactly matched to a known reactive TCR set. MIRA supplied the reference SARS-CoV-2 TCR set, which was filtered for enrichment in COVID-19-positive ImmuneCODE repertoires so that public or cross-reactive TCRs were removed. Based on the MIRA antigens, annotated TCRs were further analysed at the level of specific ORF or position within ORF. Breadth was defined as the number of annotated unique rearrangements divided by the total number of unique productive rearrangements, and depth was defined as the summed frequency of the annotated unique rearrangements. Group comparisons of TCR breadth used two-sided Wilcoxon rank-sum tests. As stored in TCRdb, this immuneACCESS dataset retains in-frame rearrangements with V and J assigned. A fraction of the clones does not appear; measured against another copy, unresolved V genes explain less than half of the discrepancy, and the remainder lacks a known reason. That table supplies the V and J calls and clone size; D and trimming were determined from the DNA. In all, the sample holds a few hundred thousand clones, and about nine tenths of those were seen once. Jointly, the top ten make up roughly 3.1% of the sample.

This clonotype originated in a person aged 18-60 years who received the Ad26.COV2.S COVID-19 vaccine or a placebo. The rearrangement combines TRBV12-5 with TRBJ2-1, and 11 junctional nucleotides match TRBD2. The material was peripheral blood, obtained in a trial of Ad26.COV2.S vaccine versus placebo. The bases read TGTGCTAGTGGCCCCTTTTTGGCTAGCGGGGGGTTTTACAATGAGCAGTTCTTC. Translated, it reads CASGPFLASGGFYNEQFF.